This TCR beta chain was documented in a study of vaccination effects on CD4 cells after COVID-19 (dated by TCRdb to 2022 to 2024). Background for the entire study: Two doses of either the BNT162b2 or the mRNA-1273 mRNA SARS-CoV-2 vaccine were administered to participants. SARS-CoV-2 spike-specific CD4+ TCR repertoires from before and after mRNA vaccination were compared in COVID-19 convalescent patients and in infection-naive vaccine recipients. The full study included 9 to 10 COVID-19 convalescent patients and several SARS-CoV-2-naive healthy vaccine recipients. In the study, cultures from other donors were sequenced using the Oncomine TCR Beta short-read assay on an Illumina iSeq 100. The paper as a whole reports these results and caveats: At late post-vaccination timepoints, both infection-induced and vaccine-induced clones showed marked clonal contraction, consistent with waning T cell responses. Among healthy vaccine recipients, nearly all vaccine-induced clones were SARS-CoV-2 mono-reactive, and just 1 of 255 was cross-reactive with common cold coronaviruses. The study was limited by a small number of convalescent patients and lacked early post-infection timepoints.

The junction shows trimming of 5 bases on V and 2 bases on J, and the gene matches do not reach 6 bases of it. CDR1 and CDR2, per the germline V gene, are SGHTA and FQGNSA. The CDR3 starts with the cysteine, ends with the phenylalanine, and has 15 residues. Kept here is only the CDR3 DNA, which spans 45 bases and is read in frame from base 1. In the ViraFEST assay, PBMC were stimulated with viral peptide pools, and antigen-specific CD4+ T cell clonotypes were then identified by expansion using TCR sequencing. After 10 days of culture, CD4+ T cells were isolated with the EasySep CD4+ T cell isolation kit. Healthy vaccine recipients had no prior SARS-CoV-2 infection, confirmed by negative nucleocapsid antibodies before and after vaccination. Roughly 1.9 million PBMC per well were cultured with about 10 ug/ml peptides in IMDM containing 5% human AB serum, approximately 10 IU/ml IL-2 and gentamicin. Half of the culture medium was replaced with fresh IL-2-containing medium on days 3 and 7. Unless noted otherwise, every peptide stimulation condition was cultured in triplicate wells. Using Ficoll-Paque Plus gradient centrifugation, PBMC were separated from whole blood and then either used fresh or cryopreserved at -140C. The overlapping peptide pools covered the spike proteins of SARS-CoV-2 as well as those of the common cold coronaviruses HCoV-NL63, HCoV-OC43 and HCoV-229E. Genomic DNA was extracted from cultured CD4+ T cells with the QIAamp micro DNA kit.

Libraries were built with the immunoSEQ multiplex PCR assay. TCR beta CDR3 sequencing was performed on DNA from the cultured, isolated CD4+ T cells. The authors processed their data as follows. Non-productive TCR sequences were removed, reads were trimmed to the CDR3 region, and CDR3s of at least 7 amino acids were retained. The MANAFEST web app was used to identify antigen-specific clonotypes by comparing expansion in peptide wells with expansion in reference cultures. For clones to be considered positive, expansion at FDR<0.05 versus reference and all other wells, an odds ratio above 5, and a frequency above 0.1% in two replicate wells were required. Cross-reactive clonotypes were defined as significantly expanded in SARS-CoV-2 spike wells and in at least one common cold coronavirus spike condition. Levenshtein distance calculated with the stringdist R package was used to assess CDR3 similarity, and unrooted trees were constructed with ape in R 3.6.1. TCRdb mirrors the immuneACCESS table, restricted to in-frame sequences. Some clones are absent from its copies; in checked studies, under half trace to an unresolved V gene, and the reason for the others is unknown. V and J calls and clone size are given by that table; D and trimming were obtained from the DNA. The sample has 65,000 to 90,000 clones on record, roughly 74% of them singletons. Jointly, the top ten make up just under 3% of the sample.

Of note for this clone: Its cognate antigen has yet to be identified. Base quality data are lacking; no much larger clone is found one base away.

This specimen consisted of CD4+ T cells from PBMCs cultured with HCoV-NL63 spike peptides, obtained before COVID-19 vaccination. The cell subset or site label for this specimen denotes: HCoV-NL63 spike overlapping peptide pool stimulation. This chain is built from TRBV7-2 and TRBJ2-1; 7 of the junction bases match TRBD2. The TCR sequence derives from a human donor who received a COVID-19 vaccine. The nucleotide sequence is given as TGTGCCAGCAGCCTCTGGAGCGGGGCCTACAATGAGCAGTTCTTC. Its coded protein is CASSLWSGAYNEQFF.